This is a list of T cell receptor beta chains from one sample in a study of T-cell reconstitution after alpha-beta-depleted transplantation in children. MiXCR was run by TCRdb on the PCR reads, yielding one entry per CDR3 protein. The sample contains about 870,000 distinct CDR3 sequences, roughly 15% of which appear only once. This specimen was PBMCs, mostly from graft donor cells, taken 360 days after TCRalphabeta/CD19-depleted stem cell transplant. The receptors come from a male patient younger than 18 who had a stem cell transplant for acute lymphoblastic leukemia, so the T cells may come from the graft donor. CDR3s include the opening cysteine and the closing phenylalanine or tryptophan. D genes are given only for firm matches. Clone size is not always given. Where it is, it says once, few, many or a class for expanded clones.

NA,TRBJ1-1,TRBV12-3/TRBV12-4,NA,TGTGCCAGCAGTTGGGTTAACGAAAGGAGCGAAGCTTTCTTT,CASSWVNERSEAFF
NA,TRBJ1-2,TRBV24-1,NA,TGTGCCACCAGTGAAGAGGGAATCGGGGGCTACACCTTC,CATSEEGIGGYTF
few,TRBJ2-3,TRBV7-6,TRBD2,TGTGCCAGCAGCTTATCTGGGCTAGCGGGACGCACAGATACGCAGTATTTT,CASSLSGLAGRTDTQYF
few,TRBJ2-3,TRBV7-3,TRBD2,TGTGCCAGCAGCTTAACAAGGACTAGCGGGACAGATACGCAGTATTTT,CASSLTRTSGTDTQYF
NA,TRBJ1-1,TRBV12-3/TRBV12-4,TRBD1,TGTGCCAGCAGTGACAGGGGTTGGAACTTCGCTGAAGCTTTCTTT,CASSDRGWNFAEAFF
NA,TRBJ1-3,TRBV11-1,NA,TGTGCCAGCAGCTTAGAAGGGGGGCTACCTGGAAACACCATATATTTT,CASSLEGGLPGNTIYF
many,TRBJ2-5,TRBV7-3,NA,TGTGCCAGCAGCTTAACCCCAACGGAGACCCAGTACTTC,CASSLTPTETQYF
NA,TRBJ2-6,TRBV20-1,TRBD1,TGCAGTGCTCCGACAGGGCGATTCTCTGGGGCCAACGTCCTGACTTTC,CSAPTGRFSGANVLTF
NA,TRBJ2-7,TRBV5-1,TRBD1,TGCGCCAGCAGCTTGTGGACCCGGGACAGCTACTCCTACGAGCAGTACTTC,CASSLWTRDSYSYEQYF
NA,TRBJ1-2,TRBV7-8,TRBD1,TGTGCCAGCAGCAAGGACAGGGGAGGGGGCTACACCTTC,CASSKDRGGGYTF
few,TRBJ2-3,TRBV4-1,NA,TGCGCCAGCAGCCAAGGTCCAGCAGATACGCAGTATTTT,CASSQGPADTQYF
many,TRBJ1-4,TRBV5-6,TRBD1,TGTGCCAGCAGCTTGTGGGACAGGGCAACTAATGAAAAACTGTTTTTT,CASSLWDRATNEKLFF
few,TRBJ2-2,TRBV9,TRBD1,TGTGCCAGCAGCTCTAAACACAGGGGCACCGGGGAGCTGTTTTTT,CASSSKHRGTGELFF
few,TRBJ2-1,TRBV9,NA,TGTGCCAGCAGCGTTGAAGGAGTCCGGGGCCATCACCATGAGCAGTTCTTC,CASSVEGVRGHHHEQFF
NA,TRBJ2-5,TRBV20-1,TRBD1,TGCAGTGCAAACCGAGACAGGGGGAAAGAGACCCAGTACTTC,CSANRDRGKETQYF
NA,TRBJ2-7,TRBV4-1,TRBD2,TGCGCCAGCAGCCAAGCTGGCAGGGAGGGCTACGAGCAGTACTTC,CASSQAGREGYEQYF
few,TRBJ2-7,TRBV5-6,TRBD1,TGTGCCAGCAGCTCCTCCGGGACAGGAGGTGGGTACGAGCAGTACTTC,CASSSSGTGGGYEQYF
once,TRBJ2-3,TRBV4-1,NA,TGCGCCAGCAGCCCCTCGGGGGTGGGTACGCAGTATTTT,CASSPSGVGTQYF
few,TRBJ1-2,TRBV11-2,NA,TGTGCCAGCAGCTTTCCGGACAGACTGAACTATGGCTACACCTTC,CASSFPDRLNYGYTF
few,TRBJ2-1,TRBV5-1,TRBD2,TGCGCCAGCAGCCAAAGCGGGAGGGACTACAATGAGCAGTTCTTC,CASSQSGRDYNEQFF
NA,TRBJ2-2,TRBV14,NA,TGTGCCAGCAGCCAAACGATTAGGCGGGCCGGGGAGCTGTTTTTT,CASSQTIRRAGELFF
NA,TRBJ2-7,TRBV29-1,NA,TGCAGCGGAAGGGACGGCTCCTACGAGCAGTACTTC,CSGRDGSYEQYF
few,TRBJ2-1,TRBV7-9,TRBD2,TGTGCCAGCAGCTTTAGCGGGGGGGGCCCCTACAATGAGCAGTTCTTC,CASSFSGGGPYNEQFF
NA,TRBJ2-7,TRBV6-2/TRBV6-3,NA,TGTGCCAGCAGTTCATCCCGGGACGCCCCCGAGCAGTACTTC,CASSSSRDAPEQYF
many,TRBJ2-1,TRBV29-1,TRBD1,TGCAGCGCCCTCCGGGACAGGGGGGTCGGTGAGCAGTTCTTC,CSALRDRGVGEQFF
NA,TRBJ2-1,TRBV29-1,NA,TGCAGCGTTGGATTGGGGTTTGATAGGGCCATTTACAATGAGCAGTTCTTC,CSVGLGFDRAIYNEQFF